These 32 T cell receptor beta chains came from one sample sequenced in a study of blood T cell repertoires in COVID-19 (dated by TCRdb to the early 2020s). Libraries were made using the immunoSEQ multiplex PCR assay. TCRdb took this table from immuneACCESS and kept in-frame rearrangements with V and J called. Such tables lack part of the clones; where checked against another copy, unresolved V genes explain under half of the gap, and the rest is unexplained. Here the sample has nearly 250,000 clones; roughly 79% occur a single time. Over 1.5% of the sample belongs to the ten largest clones. Sequencing was done on a sample of peripheral blood. The receptors were sampled from an elderly woman with acute or convalescent COVID-19.

The chain carries TRBV7-9 and TRBJ1-1; D is uncertain. Germline assignment: CDR1 SEHNR and CDR2 FQNEAQ (reference sequence). The CDR3 loop spans 14 amino acids. V was trimmed by 3 bases and J by 1 base, leaving 9 bases between them. CDR3 in DNA: TGTGCCAGCAGCTTCGGGAATGGGAACACTGAAGCTTTCTTT. Residues: CASSFGNGNTEAFF.

This clone was recorded a few times. The chain combines TRBV4-1 with TRBJ1-4, with TRBD1 matching 7 bases. This CDR3 contains 13 residues. Trimming removed 4 bases from V and 4 bases from J; junction bases left unmatched: 0. Germline CDR1 and CDR2: MGHRA and YSYEKL. CDR3 nucleotides: TGCGCCAGCAGCCGGGACAGTAATGAAAAACTGTTTTTT. It encodes CASSRDSNEKLFF.

The rearrangement links TRBV7-9 to TRBJ2-3, with a possible D match to TRBD2 (5 bases). This CDR3 is 13 amino acids long. V gave up 5 bases and J gave up 5 bases, with 11 bases separating them. Germline CDR1 and CDR2: SEHNR and FQNEAQ (reference sequence). The CDR3, as DNA: TGTGCCAGCAGCACCACCGGGGTAGATACGCAGTATTTT. Its translation is CASSTTGVDTQYF.

This chain links TRBV28 with TRBJ1-3; 9 positions agree with TRBD1. Germline CDR1 is MDHEN and CDR2 is SYDVKM. This CDR3 spans 15 amino acids. Trimming at V came to 4 bases and at J to 5 bases, leaving 6 bases not matched to a gene. In DNA, the CDR3 is TGTGCCAGCAGTTCGGGACAGGGCGATAGAAACACCATATATTTT. This codes for CASSSGQGDRNTIYF.

The chain recombines TRBV29-1 with TRBJ2-1; 10 bases line up with TRBD2. This CDR3 comprises 18 residues. CDR1 and CDR2 from the germline V gene are SQVTM and ANQGSEA. V trimming: 2 bases; J trimming: 0 bases; junction bases outside the gene matches: 10. The CDR3 is CSVEMTGLAESSYNEQFF. The DNA of the CDR3 is TGCAGCGTTGAAATGACAGGACTAGCGGAGAGCTCCTACAATGAGCAGTTCTTC.

Of note for this clone: The same CDR3 also results from other DNA sequences found in this sample. The chain joins TRBV7-2 to TRBJ1-1; D remains unclear. The CDR3 loop spans 13 amino acids. The germline V gene has CDR1 SGHTA and CDR2 FQGNSA. Trimming pared 1 base from V and 1 base from J, leaving 4 bases between. The CDR3 DNA reads TGTGCCAGCAGCTTAGGCGCGAACACTGAAGCTTTCTTT. This encodes CASSLGANTEAFF.

Concerning this clone itself: Other nucleotide sequences in the sample specify the same CDR3. The chain employs TRBV18 and TRBJ2-1; 11 bases are shared with TRBD2. V trimming: 3 bases; J trimming: 8 bases; junction bases outside the gene matches: 3. The CDR3 extends over 14 amino acids. CDR1 and CDR2 (germline): KGHSH, LQKENI. This chain's CDR3 is CASSPGLAADEQFF. The CDR3 DNA follows: TGTGCCAGCTCACCGGGACTAGCGGCGGATGAGCAGTTCTTC.

This chain connects TRBV14 to TRBJ1-3; no clear D. Trimming cost V 0 bases and J 0 bases, with 9 bases left between them. CDR3 size: 16 residues. From germline, CDR1 is SGHDN and CDR2 FVKESK. The CDR3 region has the DNA TGTGCCAGCAGCCAAGAAAACAGATTCTCTGGAAACACCATATATTTT. As protein: CASSQENRFSGNTIYF.

The rearrangement links TRBV11-3 to TRBJ2-4; D gene ambiguous. There are 13 residues in the CDR3. The germline gives CDR1 SGHNT, CDR2 YENEEA. Trimming pared 5 bases from V and 7 bases from J, leaving 12 bases between. CDR3 in amino acids: CASSPSYPNIQYF. The CDR3 nucleotides are TGTGCCAGCAGCCCCTCCTACCCCAACATTCAGTACTTC.

CDR3 in DNA: TGTGCCAGCAGCTTAGCGGGGACAATGCGGAACACTGAAGCTTTCTTT. This encodes CASSLAGTMRNTEAFF. The chain has TRBV7-2 and TRBJ1-1; maybe TRBD1 (6 bases). Trimming removed 0 bases from V and 1 base from J, with 12 bases in between. This CDR3 has 16 amino acids. Germline CDR1 and CDR2: SGHTA and FQGNSA.

The chain's CDR3 is CASSRGTSGETGELFF. DNA for the CDR3: TGTGCCAGCAGCAGAGGGACTAGCGGGGAAACCGGGGAGCTGTTTTTT. The rearrangement uses TRBV5-4 and TRBJ2-2; 13 nucleotides match TRBD2. CDR3 length: 16 amino acids. CDR1 SGHNT and CDR2 YYREEE come from the germline V gene (reference sequence). V shed 4 bases, J shed 5 bases, and the junction held 5 bases outside the gene matches.

The chain combines TRBV18 with TRBJ1-5, with 9 bases aligning to TRBD1. The germline gives CDR1 KGHSH, CDR2 LQKENI. The CDR3 contains 15 residues. The V gene end was trimmed by 4 bases and the J gene end by 2 bases; junction bases not matched to a gene: 3. In DNA, the CDR3 is TGTGCCAGCTCACTGACAGGGGGTGGCAATCAGCCCCAGCATTTT. This encodes CASSLTGGGNQPQHF.

This chain uses TRBV5-6 with TRBJ2-2; 8 positions agree with TRBD1. Germline V lookup: CDR1 SGHDT, CDR2 YYEEEE. The junction had 6 bases not matched to a gene; V was cut back by 2 bases and J by 3 bases. The CDR3 has 16 residues. CDR3 sequence: CASSLSGQGYTGELFF. CDR3 nucleotide sequence: TGTGCCAGCAGCTTAAGCGGACAGGGATACACCGGGGAGCTGTTTTTT.

The chain couples TRBV6-5 to TRBJ2-1, with 9 nucleotides matching TRBD2. The CDR3 spans 13 residues. Germline V gives CDR1 MNHEY, CDR2 SVGAGI. Losses at the gene ends were 7 bases for V and 10 bases for J; bases not matched to a gene: 8. Written as DNA, the CDR3 is TGTGCCAGCATGGGAGCGGGGGGTGTAGAGCAGTTCTTC. The encoded protein is CASMGAGGVEQFF.

The V and J genes are TRBV12-5 and TRBJ1-2, with TRBD1 matching 7 bases. The V segment lost 0 bases and the J segment 5 bases; nucleotides outside the gene matches: 6. The CDR3 consists of 15 residues. Germline lookup yields CDR1 LGHNT and CDR2 FRNRAP. The CDR3 sequence is CASGLVQGLQYGYTF. The CDR3, as DNA: TGTGCTAGTGGTTTGGTACAGGGGCTCCAGTATGGCTACACCTTC.

The chain combines TRBV19 with TRBJ1-2; 10 bases match TRBD1. The V and J ends lost 6 bases and 3 bases, in that order; junction bases with no gene match: 4. The CDR3 runs to 14 residues. Germline V gene data show CDR1 as LNHDA and CDR2 as SQIVND (reference sequence). The CDR3 nucleotides read TGTGCCAGTAGGCGAGGGACAGGGGACTATGGCTACACCTTC. Translated: CASRRGTGDYGYTF.

The V gene is TRBV28, the J gene TRBJ2-3, with 11 bases identical to TRBD2. Trimming removed 3 bases from V and 10 bases from J; junction bases left unmatched: 9. The germline V gene has CDR1 MDHEN and CDR2 SYDVKM. The CDR3 loop spans 15 amino acids. The CDR3 DNA reads as TGTGCCAGCAGTTTTGGACTAGCGGGTTACCAGGCGCAGTATTTT. Its translation is CASSFGLAGYQAQYF. Together with reference TRBV28 and TRBJ2-3, the CDR3 gives the full variable domain: DVKVTQSSRYLVKRTGEKVFLECVQDMDHENMFWYRQDPGLGLRLIYFSYDVKMKEKGDIPEGYSVSREKKERFSLILESASTNQTSMYLCASSFGLAGYQAQYFGPGTRLTVL.

The rearrangement uses TRBV12-3 or TRBV12-4 and TRBJ1-1; weak D call: TRBD1 (5 bases). The CDR3 runs 12 residues. The V end was cut by 6 bases, the J end by 3 bases, with 8 bases between. CDR3: CASRSGYTEAFF. The DNA of the CDR3 is TGTGCCAGCAGATCAGGGTACACTGAAGCTTTCTTT.

Concerning this clone itself: Different DNA sequences within this sample yield the same CDR3. The chain combines TRBV6-1 with TRBJ1-2, with D possibly matching TRBD1 (6 bases). The germline CDR1 and CDR2 sequences are MNHNS and SASEGT. The V end was cut by 3 bases, the J end by 4 bases, with 6 bases between. The CDR3 is 12 residues long. The CDR3 region is CASSETGYGYTF. In nucleotides, the CDR3 is TGTGCCAGCAGTGAGACAGGCTATGGCTACACCTTC.

This clone occurred a few times. This chain joins TRBV7-6 and TRBJ2-7; D is unresolved. This CDR3 has 14 amino acids. CDR1 is SGHVS and CDR2 is FNYEAQ in the germline V gene. The V gene lost 2 bases and the J gene lost 0 bases, with 8 bases spanning the gap. The CDR3 region is CASSLRVSSYEQYF. Here the CDR3 DNA reads TGTGCCAGCAGCTTACGGGTGAGCTCCTACGAGCAGTACTTC. The variable domain in full, with the rest retrieved from reference TRBV7-6 and TRBJ2-7, is GAGVSQSPRYKVTKRGQDVALRCDPISGHVSLYWYRQALGQGPEFLTYFNYEAQQDKSGLPNDRFSAERPEGSISTLTIQRTEQRDSAMYRCASSLRVSSYEQYFGPGTRLTVT.

This sequence joins TRBV5-6 and TRBJ2-5, with D uncertain. This CDR3 has 12 residues. The V and J ends lost 4 bases and 3 bases respectively, with 7 bases between them. The germline gives CDR1 SGHDT, CDR2 YYEEEE. CDR3 sequence: CASSELKETQYF. The CDR3 DNA is TGTGCCAGCAGCGAACTAAAAGAGACCCAGTACTTC.

The chain combines TRBV2 with TRBJ2-1; 12 bases agree with TRBD2. The CDR3 covers 15 residues. V shed 5 bases, J shed 5 bases, and the junction held 4 bases outside the gene matches. Germline V CDR1 and CDR2: SNHLY, FYNNEI. CDR3: CASSLTSGSHNEQFF. In DNA form, the CDR3 reads TGTGCCAGCAGTCTGACTAGCGGGAGCCACAATGAGCAGTTCTTC.

The V gene is TRBV5-1, the J gene TRBJ2-5; 9 nucleotides agree with TRBD1. The CDR3 length is 15 residues. CDR1 is SGHRS, CDR2 YFSETQ, per germline. V was pared by 3 bases and J by 5 bases, with 8 bases of the junction left unmatched. CDR3: CASSYQQGARETQYF. DNA of the CDR3: TGCGCCAGCAGCTACCAACAGGGGGCTCGGGAGACCCAGTACTTC. The variable domain in full, completed from reference TRBV5-1 and TRBJ2-5, reads KAGVTQTPRYLIKTRGQQVTLSCSPISGHRSVSWYQQTPGQGLQFLFEYFSETQRNKGNFPGRFSGRQFSNSRSEMNVSTLELGDSALYLCASSYQQGARETQYFGPGTRLLVL.

This sequence joins TRBV7-2 and TRBJ2-2; unclear D gene. V lost 0 bases and J 5 bases, leaving 4 bases between the germline ends. CDR1 SGHTA and CDR2 FQGNSA come from the germline V gene. The length of the CDR3 is 13 residues. CDR3 sequence: CASSLAQTGELFF. The CDR3 region has the DNA TGTGCCAGCAGCTTAGCGCAGACCGGGGAGCTGTTTTTT.

CDR3 residues: CASSPRHQQETQYF. The CDR3 DNA reads as TGTGCCAGCTCACCCCGACATCAACAAGAGACCCAGTACTTC. The chain combines TRBV18 with TRBJ2-5, with D uncertain. The CDR3 runs 14 residues. Looked up from germline, CDR1 is KGHSH and CDR2 is LQKENI. With 3 bases removed from V and 2 bases from J, the gap between germline ends came to 10 bases.

The chain uses TRBV7-2 and TRBJ1-5; 9 bases map to TRBD1. V was pared by 3 bases and J by 3 bases, with 6 bases of the junction left unmatched. Germline CDR1 and CDR2: SGHTA and FQGNSA. The CDR3 runs to 16 residues. The CDR3 reads CASSFSGQGANQPQHF. The CDR3 DNA sequence: TGTGCCAGCAGCTTCTCGGGACAGGGTGCCAATCAGCCCCAGCATTTT.

The chain carries TRBV10-3 and TRBJ2-2, with TRBD2 matching over 10 bases. V shed 0 bases, J shed 7 bases, and the junction held 5 bases outside the gene matches. CDR3 length: 16 amino acids. Germline CDR1 and CDR2: ENHRY and SYGVKD. Written as DNA, the CDR3 is TGTGCCATCAGTGAGTCTAGCGGGAGGATTAGCGGGGAGCTGTTTTTT. It translates to CAISESSGRISGELFF.

This chain joins TRBV10-3 and TRBJ1-1; D is perhaps TRBD1 (5 bases). Germline CDR1 ENHRY, CDR2 SYGVKD. Trimming left V 2 bases short and J 1 base short, with 5 bases between. The CDR3 loop spans 13 amino acids. The DNA for the CDR3 is TGTGCCATCAGTGAGACAGGGAACACTGAAGCTTTCTTT. Translating gives CAISETGNTEAFF.

The J gene is TRBJ1-5, the V gene TRBV6-5; D is possibly TRBD1 (6 bases). The CDR3 spans 14 residues. V shed 8 bases and J shed 7 bases, with 18 bases lying between them. Germline V gives CDR1 MNHEY, CDR2 SVGAGI. The CDR3 DNA sequence: TGTGCCAGCGGGTCGGGGGGCTCCCAGCAGCCCCAGCATTTT. Translated, it gives CASGSGGSQQPQHF.

The chain joins TRBV2 to TRBJ2-5, with a tentative D call TRBD1 (6 bases). Germline V gives CDR1 SNHLY, CDR2 FYNNEI. The CDR3 runs to 13 residues. Trimming took off 4 bases at V and 1 base at J, with 7 bases between the two ends. The CDR3 region is CASSGTAQETQYF. Here the CDR3 DNA reads TGTGCCAGCAGTGGGACAGCCCAAGAGACCCAGTACTTC.

The chain links TRBV2 to TRBJ2-7; tentative D call: TRBD1 (5 bases). Deletions cut 6 bases from V and 3 bases from J, with 9 bases between. Germline CDR1 and CDR2: SNHLY and FYNNEI. This CDR3 is 12 amino acids long. Written as DNA, the CDR3 is TGTGCCAGCAGGGACACTTACTACGAGCAGTACTTC. Its translation: CASRDTYYEQYF.

J is TRBJ1-2 and V is TRBV2; 9 bases match TRBD1. Germline V gene data show CDR1 as SNHLY and CDR2 as FYNNEI. The CDR3 covers 15 residues. Trimming cost V 3 bases and J 3 bases; bases outside gene matches: 5. DNA for the CDR3: TGTGCCAGCAGTGAGAGGACAGGGGCCTACTATGGCTACACCTTC. This translates into CASSERTGAYYGYTF.